This entry lists 14 T cell receptor beta chains sequenced from one sample in a study of cytomegalovirus exposure and HLA in healthy donors. 13 Jbeta primers and 60 Vbeta primers were used for the PCR. Generated by immunoSEQ multiplex PCR, the TCRdb table keeps only in-frame clones and is missing some. The profile covers 100,000 to 150,000 clones, with over 65% appearing a single time and around 9.9% taken by the ten largest. The material sequenced was PBMCs. The source of these receptors is a man aged 25 to 45 in good health and CMV-seropositive.

This chain connects TRBV5-6 to TRBJ1-1, with a weak D call TRBD1 (6 bases). Germline values: CDR1 SGHDT, CDR2 YYEEEE. The CDR3 loop spans 15 amino acids. Trimming removed 0 bases from V and 4 bases from J, with 13 bases in between. CDR3 region: CASSLDRVRSTEAFF. The CDR3 nucleotides read TGTGCCAGCAGCTTGGACAGGGTCCGAAGCACTGAAGCTTTCTTT.

The chain employs TRBV4-2 and TRBJ2-3; D is possibly TRBD2 (5 bases). Germline values: CDR1 LGHNA, CDR2 YNFKEQ. V lost 1 base, J lost 2 bases, and 13 bases lay in between. The CDR3 covers 16 residues. Written as DNA, the CDR3 is TGTGCCAGCAGCCAAGGAATTAGCGAGATCACAGATACGCAGTATTTT. Protein sequence: CASSQGISEITDTQYF.

The CDR3 is CASSLPVYSNQPQHF. CDR3 nucleotide sequence: TGTGCCAGCAGTTTGCCAGTTTATAGCAATCAGCCCCAGCATTTT. The V gene is TRBV28, the J gene TRBJ1-5; D is ambiguous. This CDR3 comprises 15 residues. Germline lookup yields CDR1 MDHEN and CDR2 SYDVKM. Trimming left V 3 bases short and J 0 bases short, with 9 bases between.

This chain connects TRBV13 to TRBJ2-7; 10 bases are shared with TRBD2. The germline gives CDR1 PRHDT, CDR2 FYEKMQ (reference sequence). After removal of 6 bases from V and 0 bases from J, the junction contained 8 bases not matched to a gene. The CDR3 has 16 amino acids. CDR3 loop: CASSPYGTSDSYEQYF. In nucleotides, the CDR3 is TGTGCCAGCAGTCCGTACGGGACTAGCGACTCCTACGAGCAGTACTTC.

The CDR3 DNA is TGTGCCAGCAGCTTTCGGATAGCCCCCTACGAGCAGTACTTC. Translated, it gives CASSFRIAPYEQYF. The V call is TRBV7-9, the J call TRBJ2-7; no clear D gene. Trimming pared 3 bases from V and 2 bases from J, leaving 11 bases between. CDR3 length: 14 residues. Germline CDR1 SEHNR, CDR2 FQNEAQ (reference sequence).

The rearrangement links TRBV11-2 to TRBJ2-3; D uncertain. Germline lookup yields CDR1 SGHAT and CDR2 FQNNGV. This CDR3 is 14 amino acids long. Trimming stripped 1 base from V and 6 bases from J, with 11 bases between. CDR3 sequence: CASSLGAGWDTQYF. The DNA for the CDR3 is TGTGCCAGCAGCTTAGGAGCCGGGTGGGATACGCAGTATTTT.

This chain uses TRBV1 with TRBJ2-5; the table calls TRBD1, which could not be checked here. TRBV1 is reported as a pseudogene. The CDR3 is 15 residues long. Here the CDR3 DNA reads TGCACCAGCAGCCAAAGGGGCTGGGGATATTGGACCCAGTACTTC. Protein: CTSSQRGWGYWTQYF.

The CDR3 protein is CASSSDRAGTGTDTQYF. CDR3 DNA sequence: TGCGCCAGCAGCTCGGATCGAGCCGGGACAGGCACAGATACGCAGTATTTT. V usage is TRBV5-1 and J usage is TRBJ2-3, with 7 bases lining up with TRBD1. V shed 3 bases, J shed 1 base, and the junction held 11 bases outside the gene matches. The CDR3 is made up of 17 amino acids. Germline V gene lookup returns CDR1 SGHRS and CDR2 YFSETQ.

The genes are TRBV15 and TRBJ2-7; TRBD2 might be the D (6 bases). The CDR3 runs to 16 residues. Germline CDR1 and CDR2: LNHNV and YYDKDF (reference sequence). V was trimmed by 0 bases and J by 0 bases, leaving 12 bases between them. This CDR3 reads CATSREGGMGSYEQYF. The CDR3 region has the DNA TGTGCCACCAGCAGAGAGGGCGGGATGGGCTCCTACGAGCAGTACTTC.

This clone was detected once. This chain connects TRBV7-9 to TRBJ2-3; TRBD1 is a possible D gene (6 bases). The V gene lost 1 base and the J gene lost 0 bases, with 8 bases spanning the gap. The CDR3 is made up of 15 amino acids. Germline CDR1 SEHNR, CDR2 FQNEAQ (reference sequence). The CDR3 sequence: CASSLEQGSTDTQYF. The CDR3 DNA reads as TGTGCCAGCAGCTTAGAGCAGGGGAGCACAGATACGCAGTATTTT.

The chain is built from TRBV10-3 and TRBJ2-5; D may be TRBD2 (5 bases). The ends were cut back, 3 bases at V and 5 bases at J, with 16 bases in the middle. The CDR3 contains 15 residues. The germline V gene has CDR1 ENHRY and CDR2 SYGVKD. The CDR3 region is CAISESVGEWETQYF. The CDR3 nucleotides read TGTGCCATCAGTGAATCGGTGGGAGAGTGGGAGACCCAGTACTTC.

The CDR3 is CASSAQSDRGYEQYF. The CDR3 DNA reads as TGTGCCAGCAGTGCCCAAAGTGACAGGGGTTACGAGCAGTACTTC. The V call is TRBV6-5, the J call TRBJ2-7, with 8 bases matching TRBD1. CDR1 is MNHEY and CDR2 is SVGAGI in the germline V gene. The CDR3 spans 15 residues. The V gene end was trimmed by 5 bases and the J gene end by 4 bases; junction bases not matched to a gene: 10.

The chain has TRBV30 and TRBJ1-3; D unclear. Germline CDR1 is GTSNPN and CDR2 is SVGIG (reference sequence). Between the trimmed V and J ends, which lost 3 bases and 1 base, there was a span of 10 bases. This CDR3 is built from 14 residues. The CDR3 DNA follows: TGTGCCTGGAGGAGCACCAGGTCTGGAAACACCATATATTTT. Protein: CAWRSTRSGNTIYF.

Comments on this clone: One junction end disagrees with the germline gene, perhaps due to a read error. V is TRBV7-7 and J is TRBJ2-1, with 7 bases fitting TRBD2. Germline assignment: CDR1 SSHAT and CDR2 FNYEAQ (reference sequence). This CDR3 spans 13 amino acids. The CDR3 region is CASSEAGWSEQFF. CDR3 in DNA: TGTGCTAGCAGCGAAGCGGGGTGGTCTGAGCAGTTCTTC.